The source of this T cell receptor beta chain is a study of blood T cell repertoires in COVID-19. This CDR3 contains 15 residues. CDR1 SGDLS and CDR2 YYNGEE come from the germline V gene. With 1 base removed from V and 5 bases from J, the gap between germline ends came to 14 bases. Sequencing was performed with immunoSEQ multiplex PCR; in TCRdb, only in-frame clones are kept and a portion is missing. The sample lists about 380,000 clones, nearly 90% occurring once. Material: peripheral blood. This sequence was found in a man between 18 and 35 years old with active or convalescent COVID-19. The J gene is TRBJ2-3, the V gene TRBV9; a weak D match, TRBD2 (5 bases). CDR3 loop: CASSVQGLAIDTQYF. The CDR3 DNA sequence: TGTGCCAGCAGCGTACAAGGGCTAGCAATAGATACGCAGTATTTT.